The sequence of this TCR beta chain was determined in a study of patients and donors after allogeneic stem cell transplantation. TCRdb reprocessed the RT-PCR reads with MiXCR, giving one entry per CDR3 protein. The data show 85,000 to 90,000 distinct CDR3 sequences, 45% to 50% seen once. V lost 3 bases to trimming and J lost 4 bases, with 10 bases between them. This CDR3 is 13 amino acids long. The germline V gene has CDR1 SGDLS and CDR2 YYNGEE. What was sequenced was blood, either unsorted or a sorted T cell fraction (not recorded which). The receptor comes from a human donor who was either an allogeneic HSCT recipient or a stem cell or donor lymphocyte infusion donor (not recorded which). It is not recorded whose cells these are; they may come from a transplant donor. The chain joins TRBV9 to TRBJ1-1; no reliable D call. The CDR3 sequence: CASSGLGSTEAFF. CDR3 DNA sequence: TGTGCCAGCAGCGGCTTGGGGAGCACTGAAGCTTTCTTT. The entire variable domain, with the rest obtained from reference TRBV9 and TRBJ1-1, is as follows: DSGVTQTPKHLITATGQRVTLRCSPRSGDLSVYWYQQSLDQGLQFLIQYYNGEERAKGNILERFSAQQFPDLHSELNLSSLELGDSALYFCASSGLGSTEAFFGQGTRLTVV.